This T cell receptor (beta chain) came from a study of shared clonotypes between healthy human individuals (dated by TCRdb to 2019 to 2021). About the investigation overall: A couple of women and a few men aged 18 to 49 years were included in the cohort. For each donor, three plates each were used for CD4 naive and CD4 memory, two plates were used for CD8 naive, and one plate was used for CD8 memory. To estimate repertoire size and how much clonotypes are shared between individuals, the study performed deep sequencing of blood TCR repertoires from roughly five healthy adults. To increase sequencing depth and limit assay-specific biases, different laboratories used diverse techniques to prepare libraries and sequence TCR repertoires. Per donor, leukapheresis produced somewhere between about 0.85 and 9.5 billion PBMCs. Beyond this particular receptor, the publication reports: Even with the large sequencing depth, rarefaction of the sorted-subset datasets indicated that sequencing was incomplete. Naive subsets generally had larger estimated clonotype richness than memory subsets did. Compared with non-shared clonotypes, clonotypes shared by all four sorted-subset donors had higher generation probabilities. Pairwise subsampling led to the expectation that sequencing depth would affect the degree of clonotype sharing among donors. Sharing across a few donors was observed for approximately 4.6% of naive CD4, 3.5% of naive CD8, 2% to 2.5% of memory CD4, and 0.4% of memory CD8 clonotypes. Because the study included only a small number of donors, the genetic and exposure-history diversity represented was limited. Only blood was sampled, and tissue TCR repertoires likely differ from those in blood.

Donors were healthy HIV-negative adults with no recently reported acute infections or vaccinations. All donors were Caucasian adults living in Nashville, Tennessee, USA. Magnetic negative selection was used to enrich CD4+ T cells, after which naive cells were positively selected on CD45RA and the negative fraction became the memory subset. After blood collection by leukapheresis, PBMCs were isolated using Ficoll-Histopaque density gradient centrifugation and then cryopreserved in the vapor phase of liquid nitrogen. Purity and quantity of every magnetically sorted T cell population were checked by analytical flow cytometry. Each sorted fraction had its genomic DNA isolated and then quantified by UV absorbance on a Nanodrop 2000c. The CDR3 spans 10 residues, from the cysteine through the phenylalanine. Only CDR3 DNA remains: 30 bases, in frame from the first base. The germline V gene provides CDR1 SNHLY and CDR2 FYNNEI.

Using the deep immunoSEQ assay, TCR CDR3 regions were amplified from genomic DNA by multiplex PCR. Extracted genomic DNA from each cell subset was spread evenly across all wells of several immunoSEQ 96-well plates, with each plate serving as a replicate. For sorted subsets, roughly 200 ng of genomic DNA, equivalent to 25,000 to 35,000 T cell genomes, went into each replicate PCR. The purified libraries were quantified using a Qubit 3.0 fluorometer, sized with a Bioanalyzer 2100, and then quantified again using the KAPA Library Quantification kit. Each immunoSEQ 96-well plate was sequenced on its own single-read 150-cycle Illumina NextSeq 550 flow cell. In the source study's methods: Because the immunoSEQ output included only junctional sequences and no quality scores, the filtering could not be the same as the filtering used for full-length reads. To assign V/J genes and CDR3, sequences were annotated using PyIR, a Python wrapper for IgBLAST v1.9, with IMGT germline references. Any read was removed if the V/J assignment was weak (E-value above 1e-6), the CDR3 was missing, or the read contained stop codons, out-of-frame junctions, or ambiguous translated residues. V3J clonotypes were defined as sequences sharing the same inferred V gene, J gene, and CDR3 amino acid sequence. Percentage overlap between repertoires was calculated by dividing the number of shared unique clonotypes by the size of the smaller repertoire. RTK rarefaction, the Chao1 estimator, and Recon v2.1 estimates of unobserved clonotypes were used to assess repertoire richness. Generation probabilities were computed with OLGA for all TCRbeta clonotypes obtained by the gDNA method from several donors. TCRdb provides this immuneACCESS table in a form limited to in-frame rearrangements. Some clones are lacking; in checked studies, under half of them reflect an unresolved V gene, and why the rest are absent is not known. That table furnishes V, J and clone size, whereas the DNA furnished D and trimming. Within this sample are roughly 2.2 million clones, with 85% to 95% of them counted one time only. The ten largest clonotypes hold 0.3% to 0.4% of the sample.

As for this clone: Its antigen is not yet known. The junction departs from germline at one end; a sequencing error may be responsible.

The chain was built from TRBV2 and TRBJ2-5; TRBD1 is a possible D gene, resting on 5 matching bases. The sequenced material came from naive CD4+ T cells from PBMCs. The sample's cell subset or site label is to be understood as: CD45RA+ positively selected. The clonotype originates from a man between 18 and 35 years old in good health. Some clones in this sample may be carry-over from other donors' samples. The nucleotide sequence is given as TGTGCCAGCAGTGGGACACGATTGGACTTC. Translated, it gives CASSGTRLDF.